These T cell receptor beta chains were read from a single sample in a study of blood T cells in healthy people across ages. TCRdb redid the calling of the 5' RACE reads with MiXCR, one entry per CDR3 protein. The sample includes some 900,000 distinct CDR3 sequences, 29% seen only once; the top ten take 15% to 20%. Specimen: blood. Receptors were obtained from a woman over 75 in good health. Each CDR3 is given with its conserved first and last residue. A D gene is named only where the DNA matches it firmly. The listing skips clone size in some rows; elsewhere it reads once, few, many or a size class.

-	12	-	TRBV29-1	TRBJ2-3	TGCAGCGTTGGAGGGCCCGACGGGACGCAGTATTTT	CSVGGPDGTQYF
-	16	-	TRBV6-1	TRBJ2-2	TGTGCCAGCAGCGGAGACCCGAATGTAGGATCCGGGGAGCTGTTTTTT	CASSGDPNVGSGELFF
many	14	TRBD1	TRBV20-1	TRBJ2-7	TGCAGTGCCGGCTCCGGGACAGGGGGCTACGAGCAGTACTTC	CSAGSGTGGYEQYF
-	14	-	TRBV2	TRBJ1-4	TGTGCCAGCACCCTGATGGGGGCTAAGGAAAAACTGTTTTTT	CASTLMGAKEKLFF
-	13	-	TRBV6-5	TRBJ2-2	TGTGCCACCTTCCGGGTCTTCACTGGGGAGCTGTTTTTT	CATFRVFTGELFF
-	18	-	TRBV21-1	TRBJ1-2	TGTGCCAGCAGCAATCGTTTATTATACAGGCCGGTAGAGAGTGGCTACACCTTC	CASSNRLLYRPVESGYTF
many	14	TRBD2	TRBV12-3/TRBV12-4	TRBJ2-1	TGTGCCAGCAAGACCGGGACTAGCGGGGAGTTGCAGTTCTTC	CASKTGTSGELQFF
many	15	-	TRBV5-4	TRBJ2-4	TGTGCCAGCAGCTACTCGGACAGAAACAAAAACATTCAGTACTTC	CASSYSDRNKNIQYF
-	16	-	TRBV5-1	TRBJ2-2	TGCGCCAGCAGCGGGTCCCGGACTCTGAACACCGGGGAGCTGTTTTTT	CASSGSRTLNTGELFF
once	13	-	TRBV30	TRBJ1-5	TGTGCCTGGAAGTCAAGAATGGGTCAGCCCCAGCATTTT	CAWKSRMGQPQHF
many	13	TRBD1	TRBV29-1	TRBJ2-5	TGCAGCGTTAGGGACAGCCCACAAGAGACCCAGTACTTC	CSVRDSPQETQYF
-	13	TRBD1	TRBV6-6	TRBJ1-4	TGTGCCAGCAGACAGACAGGGGGAGAAAAACTGTTTTTT	CASRQTGGEKLFF
many	18	TRBD2	TRBV10-1	TRBJ2-5	TGCGCCAGCAGTGCGGGGGGTAGCGGGGGATCTCCCGCGGAGACCCAGTACTTC	CASSAGGSGGSPAETQYF
-	15	TRBD2	TRBV29-1	TRBJ2-1	TGCAGCGTTCACCAGCGGGAGGCCTCCTACAATGAGCAGTTCTTC	CSVHQREASYNEQFF
many	13	-	TRBV12-3/TRBV12-4	TRBJ2-7	TGTGCCAGCAGTTCGCAGGAAGCCTACGAGCAGTACTTC	CASSSQEAYEQYF
few	15	TRBD2	TRBV18	TRBJ2-7	TGTGCCAGCTCACCGGGACTAGGACTCTACAATGAGCAGTACTTC	CASSPGLGLYNEQYF
many	14	-	TRBV27	TRBJ2-1	TGTGCCAGCAGTTATCAGGACGGGGAGTGGGAGCAGTTCTTC	CASSYQDGEWEQFF
few	15	-	TRBV20-1	TRBJ1-1	TGCAGTGCTAGGGAGGATACGGGGTACAACACTGAAGCTTTCTTT	CSAREDTGYNTEAFF
few	14	-	TRBV6-2/TRBV6-3	TRBJ1-4	TGTGCCAGCAGTTATACCGGGACTAATGAAAAACTGTTTTTT	CASSYTGTNEKLFF
many	14	-	TRBV28	TRBJ2-5	TGTGCCAGCAGTGGTTTCCTGGCGCAAGAGACCCAGTACTTC	CASSGFLAQETQYF
-	16	TRBD2	TRBV13	TRBJ2-3	TGTGCCAGCAGCACGCGTCGGGGGGGCCTTTGGGATACGCAGTATTTT	CASSTRRGGLWDTQYF
many	15	TRBD1	TRBV3-1	TRBJ2-7	TGTGCCAGCAGCCAACACCGGGACAGGGGCTACGAGCAGTACTTC	CASSQHRDRGYEQYF
few	16	TRBD2	TRBV7-2	TRBJ2-5	TGTGCCAACAGCTTAGCTAGCGGGGGGGGGATGGAGACCCAGTACTTC	CANSLASGGGMETQYF
many	13	TRBD1	TRBV7-2	TRBJ1-2	TGTGCCAGCAGCTTGCCGGGACAGCCTGGCTACACCTTC	CASSLPGQPGYTF
many	17	-	TRBV20-1	TRBJ2-3	TGCAGTGCTAGCGGGACTTTACAGGGGCTGGGAACAGATACGCAGTATTTT	CSASGTLQGLGTDTQYF
many	16	TRBD2	TRBV12-3/TRBV12-4	TRBJ2-1	TGTGCCAGCAGCCAGCGGACTAGCGGGCTCTACAATGAGCAGTTCTTC	CASSQRTSGLYNEQFF
-	15	TRBD2	TRBV5-1	TRBJ2-1	TGCGCCAGCAGCGTAGCGGGGGGAGGGTTGAATGAGCAGTTCTTC	CASSVAGGGLNEQFF
many	15	-	TRBV7-2	TRBJ2-1	TGTGCCAGCAGGAGAAGCCGTCAGGGCTACAATGAGCAGTTCTTC	CASRRSRQGYNEQFF